There are many counts of the clone carrying this TCR beta chain. The junction and the germline gene differ at one end; a read error may be behind it. These data are taken from a study of T-cell reconstitution after alpha-beta-depleted transplantation in children. Construction of the TCRbeta library involved unique molecular identifiers. Using its own MiXCR run on the PCR reads, TCRdb lists one record per CDR3 protein. This sample has hundreds of thousands of distinct CDR3 sequences; around 13% occur once, and the top ten carry roughly 5.4%. This CDR3 spans 14 amino acids. Per the germline V gene, CDR1 is SGHRS and CDR2 is YFSETQ.

V gene TRBV5-1 combines with J gene TRBJ2-3; D is uncertain. The source material was PBMCs from the stem cell graft donor, sampled from the stem cell graft. This sequence was found in a human donor who donated a stem cell graft to a child with combined immunodeficiency. The CDR3 sequence is CASSLRTSTDTQYF. The DNA of the CDR3 is TGTGCCAGCAGCTTACGGACGAGCACAGATACGCAGTATTTT.